This T cell receptor beta chain was identified during a study of blood T cell repertoires in COVID-19. Clones were sequenced by immunoSEQ multiplex PCR, and TCRdb holds only the in-frame ones, with some missing. Of 130,000 to 150,000 clones in the sample, around 81% were seen once. Trimming removed 1 base at V and 5 bases at J, with 16 bases between. This CDR3 spans 16 amino acids. CDR1 and CDR2 (germline): SGHDT, YYEEEE. The sample taken for sequencing was peripheral blood. The sequence was collected from a human donor in a cohort sampled during active COVID-19. The rearrangement joins TRBV5-6 to TRBJ2-1; a weak D match, TRBD2 (6 bases). CDR3 residues: CASSLKLLATNNEQFF. The CDR3 region has the DNA TGTGCCAGCAGCTTGAAATTGCTAGCGACAAACAATGAGCAGTTCTTC.